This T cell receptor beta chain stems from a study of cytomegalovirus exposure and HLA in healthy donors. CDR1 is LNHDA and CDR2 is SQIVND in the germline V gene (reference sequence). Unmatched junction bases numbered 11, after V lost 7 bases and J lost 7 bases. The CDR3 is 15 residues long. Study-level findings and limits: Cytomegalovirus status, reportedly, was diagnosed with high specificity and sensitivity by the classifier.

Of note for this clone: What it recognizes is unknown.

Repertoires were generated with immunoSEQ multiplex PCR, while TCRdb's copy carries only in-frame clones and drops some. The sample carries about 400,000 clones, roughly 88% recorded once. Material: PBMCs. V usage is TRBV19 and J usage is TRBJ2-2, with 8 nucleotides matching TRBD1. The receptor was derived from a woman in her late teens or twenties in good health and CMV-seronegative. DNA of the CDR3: TGTGCCAGTACAAGCCCCAGGGGGCAAGGCGGGGAGCTGTTTTTT. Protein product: CASTSPRGQGGELFF.